The source of this TCR beta chain is a study of tumor-infiltrating lymphocytes in primary liver carcinoma. Total RNA amounting to around 450 ng was the source from which TCR beta cDNA was made with a constant-region primer. Construction of TCR beta libraries relied on three successive nested multiplex PCR rounds employing slightly modified ARM-PCR. The two initial PCR rounds, about 9 cycles each, used TRBV1-TRBV30 forward and C-beta reverse primers. TCRdb processed the multiplex PCR reads anew with MiXCR; each CDR3 protein has one entry. The data hold around 210,000 distinct CDR3 sequences, with less than 65% observed a single time. This clonotype was found many times. The CDR3 sequence is 17 residues long. Germline trimming cut 4 bases from V and 6 bases from J; bases unmatched to any gene: 8. CDR1 is MDHEN, CDR2 SYDVKM, per germline. Unsorted whole blood supplied the blood RNA, and germline DNA was isolated too.

The receptor was isolated from a woman aged 55-69 years with primary liver carcinoma and hepatitis B virus infection. Input material: peripheral blood. V and J are TRBV28 and TRBJ2-1, with 14 bases matching TRBD2. For the CDR3, the DNA is TGTGCCAGCAGTTCCCTGGGACTAGCGGGAGTCTCCAATGAGCAGTTCTTC. Protein: CASSSLGLAGVSNEQFF.